This TCR beta chain is from a study of vaccination effects on CD4 cells after COVID-19. Whole-study context: Each participant received a vaccine that was either BNT162b2 or mRNA-1273, given as two doses. From a couple of convalescent patients, samples were taken 16 days and one week before vaccination. Findings of the study overall: New vaccine-induced clones dominated post-vaccine spike-reactive clones in convalescents.

CDR1 is LGHDT and CDR2 is YNNKEL in the germline V gene (reference sequence). CDR3 length: 19 residues. J gave up 0 bases and V 4 bases, and 15 bases lay outside the gene matches. The method was immunoSEQ multiplex PCR; TCRdb's version includes in-frame clones alone and lacks a portion of them. The data hold around 37,000 clones, with over 60% observed a single time. Before sequencing, viral peptide pools were used by the ViraFEST assay to expand antigen-specific CD4+ T cells. Investigators separated out CD4+ T cells once around nine days of culture had passed. This person caught SARS-CoV-2 sometime from March to December 2020, and PCR testing confirmed the infection. For this clone: Its antigen remains unidentified.

The sample was CD4+ T cells from PBMCs cultured with a peptide pool, taken before COVID-19 vaccination. V is TRBV3-1 (or the pseudogene TRBV3-2) and J is TRBJ2-5; 9 bases line up with TRBD2. This TCR was recovered from a human donor who had a prior SARS-CoV-2 infection. As DNA, the CDR3 is TGTGCCAGCAGCCCGATGGGGATAGCGGGGGAGTACTACCAAGAGACCCAGTACTTC. This gives the protein CASSPMGIAGEYYQETQYF.